The clone carrying this T cell receptor beta chain was seen a few times. Antigen specificity is unknown. This entry comes from a study of blood T cells in healthy people across ages. Study observations and caveats: Unknown CMV status may confound age-related changes in expanded clones. Long-lived and aged donors differed, with more naive CD4+ cells and higher diversity in the long-lived.

This CDR3 has 12 residues. CDR1 ENHRY and CDR2 SYGVKD come from the germline V gene. V lost 6 bases, J lost 10 bases, and 15 bases lay in between. Alongside a J-beta primer mix, a sample-barcoded 5' primer served in a second PCR lasting roughly 6 to 11 cycles. A 12-random-nucleotide template-switch adaptor tagged each cDNA molecule. Each single sample gave us at least 2.5 million CDR3-containing paired-end reads. TCRdb processed the 5' RACE reads anew with MiXCR; each CDR3 protein has one entry. The table records 700,000 to 950,000 distinct CDR3 sequences, 35% to 45% of them present only once. This clonotype was sampled from a woman aged 55-70 years in good health. The chain combines TRBV10-3 with TRBJ2-5; weak D call: TRBD2 (5 bases). Material: blood. For the CDR3, the DNA is TGTGCCATCAGCAGTGACGGTCGGGGCCAGTACTTC. This sequence encodes CAISSDGRGQYF.